The 9 T cell receptor beta chains below all came from one sample that was sequenced in a study of shared clonotypes between healthy human individuals. Profiling relied on immunoSEQ multiplex PCR, and the TCRdb table lists in-frame clones only, not all of them. The sample comprises about a million clones, around three quarters of which are singletons, and roughly 1.5% rests with the top ten. Sequencing was done on a sample of memory CD4+ T cells sorted from blood. Subset given: CD45RA-negative fraction. The receptors shown here come from a man aged 18 to 35 in good health.

CDR3 DNA sequence: TGTGCCAGCAGCAAATGGCTCCCATCCTCGACCTATAATTCACCCCTCCACTTT. Protein sequence: CASSKWLPSSTYNSPLHF. V and J are TRBV21-1 and TRBJ1-6; TRBD1, as called in the table, went unchecked against the DNA. TRBV21-1 is given as a pseudogene. This CDR3 is built from 18 residues.

This CDR3 is CASSGTAEGTDTQYF. CDR3 sequence (DNA): TGCGCCAGCAGTGGTACGGCAGAAGGCACAGATACGCAGTATTTT. J is TRBJ2-3 and V is TRBV10-2; no firm D call. Trimming removed 4 bases from V and 1 base from J, with 12 bases in between. In germline, CDR1 is WSHSY, CDR2 SAAADI. This CDR3 is 15 amino acids long.

The chain employs TRBV5-4 and TRBJ1-1; D call uncertain. V was cut by 5 bases and J by 0 bases, with 5 bases left in between. Germline-derived CDR1 and CDR2 are SGHNT and YYREEE (reference sequence). The CDR3 sequence is 12 residues long. CDR3 DNA sequence: TGTGCCAGCAGGACGGTGAACACTGAAGCTTTCTTT. This translates into CASRTVNTEAFF.

The chain is built from TRBV9 and TRBJ1-6; weak D call: TRBD1 (6 bases). The CDR3 has 15 amino acids. With 3 bases removed from V and 6 bases from J, the gap between germline ends came to 13 bases. Germline V gene sequence: CDR1 SGDLS, CDR2 YYNGEE. The CDR3 reads CASSDRGTTNSPLHF. CDR3 nucleotide sequence: TGTGCCAGCAGCGACCGCGGGACAACTAATTCACCCCTCCACTTT.

The rearrangement links TRBV6-6 to TRBJ1-6, with unresolved D. The CDR3 runs 15 residues. Germline V CDR1 and CDR2: MNHNY, SVGAGI (reference sequence). V gave up 7 bases and J gave up 1 base, with 11 bases separating them. The CDR3 DNA reads TGTGCCAGCACCCCCCAGTGGTCCTATAATTCACCCCTCCACTTT. This encodes CASTPQWSYNSPLHF.

To note about this clone: This sample also contains other DNA sequences that code for the same CDR3. The V gene is TRBV5-1, the J gene TRBJ2-7; D unresolved. The CDR3 is made up of 14 amino acids. Germline CDR1 SGHRS, CDR2 YFSETQ. V gave up 4 bases and J gave up 0 bases, with 11 bases separating them. CDR3: CASSLERSSYEQYF. CDR3 sequence (DNA): TGCGCCAGCAGCCTCGAAAGGAGCTCCTACGAGCAGTACTTC.

The chain joins TRBV10-3 to TRBJ2-2; possibly TRBD1 for D (5 bases). V lost 3 bases to trimming and J lost 6 bases, with 11 bases between them. The CDR3 is 14 residues long. Germline lookup yields CDR1 ENHRY and CDR2 SYGVKD. CDR3 nucleotide sequence: TGTGCCATCAGTGACAGGGTTGACGCCGGGGAGCTGTTTTTT. Translating gives CAISDRVDAGELFF.

V gene TRBV19 combines with J gene TRBJ2-5, with D possibly matching TRBD2 (5 bases). The CDR3 loop spans 15 amino acids. V dropped 9 bases and J dropped 5 bases, with 22 bases sitting between them. Per the germline V gene, CDR1 is LNHDA and CDR2 is SQIVND (reference sequence). The CDR3 loop is CASRRASGAGETQYF. The DNA for the CDR3 is TGTGCCAGCCGCAGAGCCAGCGGTGCCGGGGAGACCCAGTACTTC. The complete variable domain, with remaining parts taken from reference TRBV19 and TRBJ2-5, reads DGGITQSPKYLFRKEGQNVTLSCEQNLNHDAMYWYRQDPGQGLRLIYYSQIVNDFQKGDIAEGYSVSREKKESFPLTVTSAQKNPTAFYLCASRRASGAGETQYFGPGTRLLVL.

The rearrangement uses TRBV5-1 and TRBJ2-5; 9 nucleotides align to TRBD2. There are 16 residues in the CDR3. V dropped 1 base and J dropped 5; count of bases not matched to a gene: 9. The V gene's germline CDR1 is SGHRS and CDR2 YFSETQ. This CDR3 reads CASSLSSREGGETQYF. The DNA for the CDR3 is TGCGCCAGCAGCTTGTCTTCGCGGGAGGGCGGGGAGACCCAGTACTTC.